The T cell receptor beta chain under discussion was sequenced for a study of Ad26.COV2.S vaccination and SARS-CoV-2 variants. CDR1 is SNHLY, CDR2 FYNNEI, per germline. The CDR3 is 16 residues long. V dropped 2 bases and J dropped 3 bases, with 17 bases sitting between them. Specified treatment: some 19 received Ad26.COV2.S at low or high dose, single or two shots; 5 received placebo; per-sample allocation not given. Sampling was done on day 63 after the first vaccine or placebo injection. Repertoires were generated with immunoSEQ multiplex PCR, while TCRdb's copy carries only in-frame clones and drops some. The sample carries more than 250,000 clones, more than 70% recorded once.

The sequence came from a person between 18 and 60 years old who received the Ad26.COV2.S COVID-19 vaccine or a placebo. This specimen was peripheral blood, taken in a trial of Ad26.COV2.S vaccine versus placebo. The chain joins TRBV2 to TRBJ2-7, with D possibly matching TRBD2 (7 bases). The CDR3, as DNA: TGTGCCAGCAGTGAATGGCGGGGGCAAGCTAGCTACGAGCAGTACTTC. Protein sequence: CASSEWRGQASYEQYF.